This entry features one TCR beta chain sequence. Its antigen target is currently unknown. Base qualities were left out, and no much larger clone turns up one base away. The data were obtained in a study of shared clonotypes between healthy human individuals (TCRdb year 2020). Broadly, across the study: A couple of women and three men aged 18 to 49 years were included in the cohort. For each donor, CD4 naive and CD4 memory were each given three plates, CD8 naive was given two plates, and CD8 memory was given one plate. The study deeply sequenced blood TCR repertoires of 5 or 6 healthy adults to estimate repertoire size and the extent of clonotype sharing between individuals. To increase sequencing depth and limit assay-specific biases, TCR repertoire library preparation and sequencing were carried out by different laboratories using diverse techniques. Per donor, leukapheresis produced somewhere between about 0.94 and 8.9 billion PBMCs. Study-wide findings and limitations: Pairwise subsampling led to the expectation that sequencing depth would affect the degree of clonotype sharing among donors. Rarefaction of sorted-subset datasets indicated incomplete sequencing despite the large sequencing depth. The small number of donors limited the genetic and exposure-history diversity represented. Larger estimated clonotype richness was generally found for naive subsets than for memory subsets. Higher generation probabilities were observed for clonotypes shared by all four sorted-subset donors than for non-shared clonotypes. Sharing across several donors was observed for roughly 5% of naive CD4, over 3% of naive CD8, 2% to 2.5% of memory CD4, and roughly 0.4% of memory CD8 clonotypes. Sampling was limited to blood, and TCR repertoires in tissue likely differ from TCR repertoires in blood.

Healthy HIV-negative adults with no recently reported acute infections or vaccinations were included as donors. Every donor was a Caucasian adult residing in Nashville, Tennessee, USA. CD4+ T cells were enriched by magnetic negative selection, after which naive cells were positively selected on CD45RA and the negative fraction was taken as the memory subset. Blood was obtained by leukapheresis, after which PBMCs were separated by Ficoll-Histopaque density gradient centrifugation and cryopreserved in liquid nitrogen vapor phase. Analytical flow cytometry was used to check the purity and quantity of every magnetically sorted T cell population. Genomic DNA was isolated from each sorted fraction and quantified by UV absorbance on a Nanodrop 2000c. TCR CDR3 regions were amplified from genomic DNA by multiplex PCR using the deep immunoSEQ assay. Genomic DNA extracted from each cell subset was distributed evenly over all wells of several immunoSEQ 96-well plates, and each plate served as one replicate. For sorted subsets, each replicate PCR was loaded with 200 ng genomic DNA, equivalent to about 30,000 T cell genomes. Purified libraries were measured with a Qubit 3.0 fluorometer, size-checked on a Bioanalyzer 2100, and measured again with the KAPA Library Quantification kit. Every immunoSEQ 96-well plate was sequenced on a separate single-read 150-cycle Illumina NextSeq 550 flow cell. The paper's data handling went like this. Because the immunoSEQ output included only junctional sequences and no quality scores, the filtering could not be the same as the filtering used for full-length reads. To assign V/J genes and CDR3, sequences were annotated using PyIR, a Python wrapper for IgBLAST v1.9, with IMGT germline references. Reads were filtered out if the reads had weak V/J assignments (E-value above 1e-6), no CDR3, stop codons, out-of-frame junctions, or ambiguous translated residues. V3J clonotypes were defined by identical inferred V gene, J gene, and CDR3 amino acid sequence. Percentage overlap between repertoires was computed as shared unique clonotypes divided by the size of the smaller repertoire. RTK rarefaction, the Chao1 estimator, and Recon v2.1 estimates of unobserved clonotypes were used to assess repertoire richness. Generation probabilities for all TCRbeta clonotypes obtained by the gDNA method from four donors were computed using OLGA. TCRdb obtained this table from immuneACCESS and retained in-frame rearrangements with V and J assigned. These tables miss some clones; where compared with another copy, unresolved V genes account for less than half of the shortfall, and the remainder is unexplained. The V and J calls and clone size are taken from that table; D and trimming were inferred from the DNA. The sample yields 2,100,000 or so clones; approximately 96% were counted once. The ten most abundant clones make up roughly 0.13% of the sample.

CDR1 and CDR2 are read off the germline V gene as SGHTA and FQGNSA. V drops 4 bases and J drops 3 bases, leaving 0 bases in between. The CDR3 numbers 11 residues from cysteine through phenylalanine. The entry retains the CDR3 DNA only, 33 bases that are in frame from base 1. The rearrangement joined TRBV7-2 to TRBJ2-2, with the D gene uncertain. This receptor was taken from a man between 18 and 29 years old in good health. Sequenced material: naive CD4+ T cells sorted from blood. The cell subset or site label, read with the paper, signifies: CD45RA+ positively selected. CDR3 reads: CASSYTGELFF. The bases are TGTGCCAGCAGCTACACCGGGGAGCTGTTTTTT.